This TCR beta chain was profiled in a study of blood T cell repertoires in COVID-19. Clones were read by immunoSEQ multiplex PCR, and TCRdb kept only the in-frame ones, dropping some. The table records 120,000 or so clones, roughly 85% of them present only once. J gave up 4 bases and V 2 bases, and 5 bases lay outside the gene matches. The length of the CDR3 is 15 residues. The germline V gene encodes CDR1 MNHNY and CDR2 SVGAGI (reference sequence). This clonotype was sampled from a man aged 40-50 years with acute or convalescent COVID-19. The chain couples TRBV6-6 to TRBJ1-5; 7 bases agree with TRBD1. What was sequenced was peripheral blood. The CDR3 DNA is TGTGCCAGCAGTTACCACCAGACAGGGAATCAGCCCCAGCATTTT. The encoded protein is CASSYHQTGNQPQHF.